A single T cell receptor beta chain is shown here with its context. The data derive from a study of T cell responses to AZD1222 COVID-19 vaccine. CDR3 length: 14 amino acids. Germline loops: CDR1 SGHTA, CDR2 FQGNSA. V gave up 3 bases and J gave up 1 base, with 7 bases separating them. The table came from immunoSEQ multiplex PCR; TCRdb's copy has only in-frame clones and leaves some out. The sample yields approximately 120,000 clones, roughly 87% seen once. Here the sequenced sample was peripheral blood, taken 28 days after the second AZD1222 dose. The gene calls are TRBV7-2 and TRBJ1-5; possibly TRBD1 for D (5 bases). The clonotype was recovered from an adult who received the AZD1222 COVID-19 vaccine. CDR3 sequence reads: CASSFDRSNQPQHF. The CDR3, as DNA: TGTGCCAGCAGCTTTGACAGAAGCAATCAGCCCCAGCATTTT.